The 16 T cell receptor beta chains below were found in one sample sequenced in a study of primary melanoma T cells and metastatic recurrence. Sequencing was performed with immunoSEQ multiplex PCR; in TCRdb, only in-frame clones are kept and a portion is missing. In the table there are 850 to 900 clones, approximately 87% of which are singletons. Sequencing was done on a sample of melanoma tumor tissue. These receptor sequences come from a human donor with melanoma.

The rearrangement uses TRBV19 and TRBJ2-3; D may match TRBD1 or TRBD2 (5 bases each). V lost 3 bases to trimming and J lost 0 bases, with 13 bases between them. The CDR3 is 16 amino acids. CDR1 and CDR2 from the germline V gene are LNHDA and SQIVND (reference sequence). The chain's CDR3 is CASSIGGERSTDTQYF. CDR3 DNA sequence: TGTGCCAGTAGTATTGGGGGAGAGCGGAGCACAGATACGCAGTATTTT.

This rearrangement joins TRBV19 to TRBJ2-1, with 7 positions matching TRBD2. Germline V lookup: CDR1 LNHDA, CDR2 SQIVND (reference sequence). CDR3 length: 14 amino acids. The V segment lost 5 bases and the J segment 7 bases; nucleotides outside the gene matches: 8. CDR3 region: CASSRREGRNEQFF. CDR3 coding DNA: TGTGCCAGTAGTCGAAGGGAGGGTCGGAATGAGCAGTTCTTC.

The chain combines TRBV11-3 with TRBJ1-1, with D possibly being TRBD1 (6 bases). V shed 2 bases and J shed 5 bases, with 15 bases lying between them. The CDR3 is 15 residues long. Germline CDR1 reads SGHNT; CDR2 reads YENEEA. CDR3 protein: CASSLSAGARTEAFF. In nucleotides, the CDR3 is TGTGCCAGCAGCTTATCGGCGGGGGCGCGAACTGAAGCTTTCTTT.

V gene TRBV6-8 combines with J gene TRBJ2-3, with unresolved D. Trimming removed 9 bases at V and 0 bases at J, with 16 bases between. Germline-derived CDR1 and CDR2 are MNHGY and SAAAGT. This CDR3 comprises 15 residues. The CDR3 bases are TGTGCCAGTAGAGCAGGTTCCTCTAGCACAGATACGCAGTATTTT. Protein: CASRAGSSSTDTQYF.

The V and J genes are TRBV6-1 and TRBJ1-2; D is unresolved. Per germline, CDR1 MNHNS and CDR2 SASEGT. This CDR3 comprises 15 residues. Trimming pared 0 bases from V and 0 bases from J, leaving 8 bases between. The CDR3 region has the DNA TGTGCCAGCAGTGAAGCGGGCACTACTAACTATGGCTACACCTTC. Amino acid sequence: CASSEAGTTNYGYTF.

The gene calls are TRBV30 and TRBJ2-7, with unresolved D. CDR1 is GTSNPN, CDR2 SVGIG, per germline (reference sequence). V was cut by 5 bases and J by 0 bases, with 5 bases left in between. The CDR3 extends over 11 amino acids. The CDR3 spells CAWGVSYEQYF. The CDR3 nucleotides read TGTGCCTGGGGGGTCTCCTACGAGCAGTACTTC.

The chain combines TRBV19 with TRBJ1-1; perhaps TRBD1 as D (6 bases). The CDR3 spans 15 residues. V dropped 10 bases and J dropped 1 base, with 19 bases sitting between them. Germline CDR1 and CDR2: LNHDA and SQIVND (reference sequence). CDR3 bases: TGTGCCAATAGGGTCGTTGGGGGCGCGAACACTGAAGCTTTCTTT. Amino acid sequence: CANRVVGGANTEAFF. Using reference TRBV19 and TRBJ1-1 for the parts outside the CDR3, the full variable domain is DGGITQSPKYLFRKEGQNVTLSCEQNLNHDAMYWYRQDPGQGLRLIYYSQIVNDFQKGDIAEGYSVSREKKESFPLTVTSAQKNPTAFYLCANRVVGGANTEAFFGQGTRLTVV.

This chain uses TRBV11-3 with TRBJ2-4; 7 nucleotides agree with TRBD1. Germline V lookup: CDR1 SGHNT, CDR2 YENEEA. The CDR3 is 14 residues long. Germline trimming cut 1 base from V and 5 bases from J; bases unmatched to any gene: 2. CDR3 residues: CASSLGTGQNIQYF. In nucleotides, the CDR3 is TGTGCCAGCAGCTTAGGGACAGGACAAAACATTCAGTACTTC.

The V call is TRBV11-3, the J call TRBJ2-2, with TRBD2 identical over 8 bases. V lost 6 bases and J lost 0; bases outside the gene matches: 3. Germline V gene sequence: CDR1 SGHNT, CDR2 YENEEA. This CDR3 is built from 15 residues. CDR3 nucleotides: TGTGCCAGCAGTAGCGGGAAGACGAACACCGGGGAGCTGTTTTTT. This encodes CASSSGKTNTGELFF.

The V gene is TRBV11-3, the J gene TRBJ2-5; 7 bases fit TRBD2. The CDR3 covers 14 residues. V was clipped by 3 bases and J by 4 bases; unmatched bases: 5. The germline gives CDR1 SGHNT, CDR2 YENEEA. The CDR3 spells CASSLGSGIETQYF. CDR3 nucleotides: TGTGCCAGCAGCTTGGGGAGCGGGATAGAGACCCAGTACTTC.

The chain recombines TRBV5-1 with TRBJ1-3; a possible D gene is TRBD1 (6 bases). The V end lost 0 bases, the J end lost 1 base, and 11 bases lay between the germline ends. Germline CDR1 reads SGHRS; CDR2 reads YFSETQ. This CDR3 contains 16 residues. The CDR3 region is CASSLVPDRSGNTIYF. DNA of the CDR3: TGCGCCAGCAGCTTGGTCCCCGACAGGTCTGGAAACACCATATATTTT.

J is TRBJ2-2 and V is TRBV12-5, with D unresolved. This CDR3 has 17 residues. Germline V lookup: CDR1 LGHNT, CDR2 FRNRAP. CDR3 region: CASTAKGTTRDTGELFF. DNA of the CDR3: TGTGCCAGCACCGCGAAGGGCACGACAAGGGACACCGGGGAGCTGTTTTTT.

The rearrangement joins TRBV23-1 to TRBJ1-1, with D unresolved. TRBV23-1 counts as an open reading frame of uncertain function. V was cut by 2 bases and J by 0 bases, with 4 bases left in between. The CDR3 has 13 residues. The CDR3 sequence: CASSQRLNTEAFF. CDR3 sequence (DNA): TGCGCCAGCAGTCAAAGATTGAACACTGAAGCTTTCTTT.

The rearrangement joins TRBV11-3 to TRBJ2-3; D remains unclear. The CDR3 is 14 residues long. Per germline, CDR1 SGHNT and CDR2 YENEEA. Trimming shortened V by 4 bases and J by 5 bases, and 13 bases separated the two germline ends. DNA for the CDR3: TGTGCCAGCAGCTCCCGGAGCGTAGGAGATACGCAGTATTTT. Its protein product is CASSSRSVGDTQYF.

This chain links TRBV11-3 with TRBJ2-2; TRBD2 agrees at 7 bases. Germline CDR1 and CDR2: SGHNT and YENEEA. The CDR3 length is 17 residues. V lost 6 bases, J lost 0 bases, and 10 bases stayed unmatched. The CDR3, as DNA: TGTGCCAGCAGTCCCCGGCCCGGACTAGCGAACACCGGGGAGCTGTTTTTT. It translates to CASSPRPGLANTGELFF.

V usage is TRBV6-8 and J usage is TRBJ1-1; the match to TRBD1 covers 7 bases. With V trimmed by 5 bases and J by 5 bases, 11 bases remained unmatched. This CDR3 contains 15 residues. Germline CDR1 is MNHGY and CDR2 is SAAAGT. DNA for the CDR3: TGTGCCAGCAGTACCCCGACAGGGCTAGGTACTGAAGCTTTCTTT. Its translation is CASSTPTGLGTEAFF.